This entry lists 31 T cell receptor beta chains sequenced from one sample in a study of regulatory T cells in long-lasting Graves disease. As to time point: persistent/refractory GD, antithyroid drugs over 5 years with positive TRAb. PBMC RNA was the source of the TCR library. Libraries of TCR beta came from iRepertoire HTBI primers plus Arm-PCR of CDR3 regions. Using its own MiXCR run on the multiplex PCR reads, TCRdb lists one record per CDR3 protein. The sample includes 650,000 to 700,000 distinct CDR3 sequences, around 32% of them seen just once. The sequences come from peripheral blood mononuclear cells (PBMCs), collected when the disease was refractory, from a patient treated with antithyroid drugs. These receptors were collected from a female donor with Graves disease.

This clonotype appeared a few times. Here the CDR3 DNA reads TGTGCCAGCAGTGAGGGTACCGGACTACCATCCAACGAGCAGTACTTC. It encodes CASSEGTGLPSNEQYF. The chain recombines TRBV6-1 with TRBJ2-7; D might be TRBD2 (6 bases). Trimming took off 3 bases at V and 5 bases at J, with 20 bases between the two ends. CDR1 is MNHNS and CDR2 is SASEGT in the germline V gene. This CDR3 is 16 amino acids long.

The table lists this clonotype with many counts. The chain uses TRBV2 and TRBJ1-5; 7 nucleotides agree with TRBD1. J gave up 7 bases and V 7 bases, and 7 bases lay outside the gene matches. Per germline, CDR1 SNHLY and CDR2 FYNNEI. CDR3 size: 13 residues. The CDR3 nucleotides read TGTGCCAGCATCGCGGACAGGTACCAGCCCCAGCATTTT. It codes for CASIADRYQPQHF.

This chain links TRBV29-1 with TRBJ1-1; 9 bases line up with TRBD1. Germline loops: CDR1 SQVTM, CDR2 ANQGSEA. The CDR3 covers 14 residues. The V segment lost 1 base and the J segment 1 base; nucleotides outside the gene matches: 1. The CDR3 nucleotides are TGCAGCGTTGAAGGGGACAGGGCGAACACTGAAGCTTTCTTT. It is translated as CSVEGDRANTEAFF. Combining the CDR3 with reference TRBV29-1 and TRBJ1-1 gives the whole variable domain SAVISQKPSRDICQRGTSLTIQCQVDSQVTMMFWYRQQPGQSLTLIATANQGSEATYESGFVIDKFPISRPNLTFSTLTVSNMSPEDSSIYLCSVEGDRANTEAFFGQGTRLTVV.

This clonotype has just one count. The V gene is TRBV6-1, the J gene TRBJ1-5; 7 bases line up with TRBD1. CDR1 is MNHNS, CDR2 SASEGT, per germline. This CDR3 has 16 amino acids. The V segment lost 5 bases and the J segment 2 bases; nucleotides outside the gene matches: 9. CDR3 sequence: CASSINTGTGNQPQHF. The CDR3 nucleotides read TGTGCCAGCAGTATCAATACCGGGACAGGCAATCAGCCCCAGCATTTT.

This chain connects TRBV6-1 to TRBJ1-1; D unresolved. The germline gives CDR1 MNHNS, CDR2 SASEGT. Trimming removed 6 bases from V and 5 bases from J, with 13 bases in between. The length of the CDR3 is 13 residues. The CDR3 reads CASRLMSSTEAFF. The CDR3 coding sequence is TGTGCCAGCAGACTCATGAGCAGTACTGAAGCTTTCTTT.

This clonotype has only a few counts. The chain links TRBV28 to TRBJ1-1; D ambiguous. The CDR3 runs to 13 residues. V was shortened by 6 bases and J by 1 base, with 9 bases between the two germline ends. CDR1 and CDR2 from the germline V gene are MDHEN and SYDVKM. CDR3 nucleotide sequence: TGTGCCAGCAGCGTCCAGAGGAACACTGAAGCTTTCTTT. It codes for CASSVQRNTEAFF.

This clonotype was seen more than once but under ten times. The V and J genes are TRBV6-1 and TRBJ2-7, with D unresolved. The V and J ends lost 4 bases and 3 bases respectively, with 7 bases between them. This CDR3 spans 12 amino acids. Germline assignment: CDR1 MNHNS and CDR2 SASEGT. The CDR3 here is CASSASLYEQYF. The CDR3, as DNA: TGTGCCAGCAGTGCCTCTCTCTACGAGCAGTACTTC.

This chain joins TRBV2 and TRBJ1-3; 7 bases agree with TRBD1. The V and J ends lost 7 bases and 5 bases, in that order; junction bases with no gene match: 8. This CDR3 has 14 residues. Germline assignment: CDR1 SNHLY and CDR2 FYNNEI. CDR3 nucleotide sequence: TGTGCCAGCAACCCGACAGGGTGGCGAAACACCATATATTTT. Protein sequence: CASNPTGWRNTIYF.

This clonotype has ten or more counts. The rearrangement uses TRBV28 and TRBJ1-1; D may be TRBD1 (5 bases). Germline V lookup: CDR1 MDHEN, CDR2 SYDVKM. The V end lost 0 bases, the J end lost 5 bases, and 13 bases lay between the germline ends. This CDR3 is 15 amino acids long. The CDR3 region has the DNA TGTGCCAGCAGTTTATGGGCAGGGAGAACGACTGAAGCTTTCTTT. Translating gives CASSLWAGRTTEAFF.

This clonotype turned up a few times. This could be a read error, since a much larger clone is one nucleotide away. The conserved phenylalanine or tryptophan is not found at the CDR3 terminus, so this likely reflects a read error. V usage is TRBV28 and J usage is TRBJ1-2; no definite D call. V was trimmed by 5 bases and J by 0 bases, leaving 13 bases between them. The CDR3 is 15 amino acids. Germline loops: CDR1 MDHEN, CDR2 SYDVKM. CDR3 DNA: TGTGCCAGCAGTCTCGACGGGTTCACTAACTATGGCTACACCCTC. Its translation: CASSLDGFTNYGYTL.

This chain links TRBV30 with TRBJ2-6; the D is unclear. Germline CDR1 GTSNPN, CDR2 SVGIG (reference sequence). This CDR3 is 14 amino acids long. V was pared by 6 bases and J by 0 bases, with 9 bases between. This CDR3 reads CACPAVSGANVLTF. CDR3 DNA sequence: TGTGCCTGCCCCGCGGTCTCTGGGGCCAACGTCCTGACTTTC.

V is TRBV5-1 and J is TRBJ1-1; possible D gene TRBD1, 5 bases. Germline-derived CDR1 and CDR2 are SGHRS and YFSETQ. CDR3 size: 15 residues. V lost 7 bases, J lost 1 base, and 17 bases lay in between. DNA for the CDR3: TGCGCCAGCGGCCCTCGGGCAGGACAGAACACTGAAGCTTTCTTT. Amino acid sequence: CASGPRAGQNTEAFF.

The chain has TRBV20-1 and TRBJ2-5, with 11 bases aligning to TRBD2. Per the germline V gene, CDR1 is DFQATT and CDR2 is SNEGSKA (reference sequence). The trim removed 5 bases at V and 0 bases at J, leaving 5 bases unmatched. CDR3 length equals 15 residues. CDR3 DNA: TGCAGTGCTCCACGACTAGCGGGGTACCAAGAGACCCAGTACTTC. This translates into CSAPRLAGYQETQYF.

This clonotype was detected only a few times. The chain employs TRBV19 and TRBJ1-5, with D unresolved. V was cut by 7 bases and J by 5 bases, with 9 bases left in between. The CDR3 covers 12 residues. Germline-derived CDR1 and CDR2 are LNHDA and SQIVND (reference sequence). The CDR3 loop reads CASTEEDQPQHF. In DNA form, the CDR3 reads TGTGCCAGTACCGAGGAGGATCAGCCCCAGCATTTT.

The chain joins TRBV20-1 to TRBJ2-3; D possibly uses TRBD1 or TRBD2 (5 bases each). Trimming shortened V by 2 bases and J by 0 bases, and 9 bases separated the two germline ends. From germline, CDR1 is DFQATT and CDR2 SNEGSKA (reference sequence). The CDR3 has 14 amino acids. The CDR3 spells CSARYEGSTDTQYF. CDR3 in DNA: TGCAGTGCTAGATATGAGGGGAGCACAGATACGCAGTATTTT.

V is TRBV4-2 and J is TRBJ2-7; 10 nucleotides match TRBD2. CDR1 is LGHNA and CDR2 is YNFKEQ in the germline V gene. The trim removed 0 bases at V and 1 base at J, leaving 9 bases unmatched. The CDR3 length is 18 residues. The CDR3 sequence is CASSQDGRLAGESYEQYF. The CDR3 DNA reads TGTGCCAGCAGCCAAGATGGCCGTCTAGCGGGAGAGTCCTACGAGCAGTACTTC.

V and J are TRBV5-1 and TRBJ2-7, with 14 bases lining up with TRBD2. The CDR3 is made up of 18 amino acids. The junction had 12 bases not matched to a gene; V was cut back by 4 bases and J by 3 bases. The germline V gene encodes CDR1 SGHRS and CDR2 YFSETQ. CDR3 sequence reads: CASSRIPGLAGVLYEQYF. The CDR3 DNA sequence: TGCGCCAGCAGCCGGATCCCGGGACTAGCGGGAGTACTCTACGAGCAGTACTTC.

This clonotype was observed a handful of times. J is TRBJ1-2 and V is TRBV5-4, with D possibly being TRBD1 (5 bases). Between the trimmed V and J ends, which lost 0 bases and 8 bases, there was a span of 11 bases. The germline V gene has CDR1 SGHNT and CDR2 YYREEE (reference sequence). This CDR3 is 13 amino acids long. This CDR3 is CASSLDGTGGYTF. CDR3 sequence (DNA): TGTGCCAGCAGCTTGGACGGGACCGGAGGCTACACCTTC.

V gene TRBV18 combines with J gene TRBJ2-2, with D perhaps matching TRBD2 (6 bases). V lost 4 bases to trimming and J lost 1 base, with 7 bases between them. The CDR3 has 14 amino acids. Germline V gene lookup returns CDR1 KGHSH and CDR2 LQKENI. CDR3 amino acids: CASSRDWNTGELFF. For the CDR3, the DNA is TGTGCCAGCTCACGGGACTGGAACACCGGGGAGCTGTTTTTT.

Many counts were recorded for this clonotype. For the CDR3, the DNA is TGTGCCAGCAACCTCGGAGTCGGCAATCAGCCCCAGCATTTT. It is translated as CASNLGVGNQPQHF. V and J are TRBV12-3 or TRBV12-4 and TRBJ1-5; D call uncertain. The ends were cut back, 7 bases at V and 2 bases at J, with 12 bases in the middle. CDR3 length: 14 residues.

The rearrangement uses TRBV12-3 or TRBV12-4 and TRBJ1-3; D is uncertain. This CDR3 spans 15 amino acids. Trimming stripped 5 bases from V and 0 bases from J, with 11 bases between. The CDR3 protein is CASSVDRNSGNTIYF. CDR3 coding DNA: TGTGCCAGCAGTGTCGACCGAAACTCTGGAAACACCATATATTTT.

V is TRBV2 and J is TRBJ2-6; 11 bases align to TRBD2. The CDR3 totals 19 residues. Germline V gene sequence: CDR1 SNHLY, CDR2 FYNNEI. Losses at the gene ends were 6 bases for V and 4 bases for J; bases not matched to a gene: 14. The CDR3 is CASRVNSGRGRSGANVLTF. CDR3 DNA sequence: TGTGCCAGCAGGGTTAATAGCGGGAGGGGACGTTCGGGGGCCAACGTCCTGACTTTC.

This clonotype showed up many times. V gene TRBV11-2 combines with J gene TRBJ2-7; 7 bases are shared with TRBD1. CDR3 length: 15 residues. J was trimmed by 1 base and V by 5 bases; bases with no gene match: 8. Germline loops: CDR1 SGHAT, CDR2 FQNNGV. This CDR3 reads CASSPSRDSSYEQYF. Written as DNA, the CDR3 is TGTGCCAGCAGCCCAAGCAGGGACAGTTCCTACGAGCAGTACTTC. Looking up the rest from reference TRBV11-2 and TRBJ2-7 gives the full variable domain: EAGVAQSPRYKIIEKRQSVAFWCNPISGHATLYWYQQILGQGPKLLIQFQNNGVVDDSQLPKDRFSAERLKGVDSTLKIQPAKLEDSAVYLCASSPSRDSSYEQYFGPGTRLTVT.

The table lists this clonotype with a few counts. The rearrangement uses TRBV30 and TRBJ1-1, with no clear D. The CDR3 extends over 13 amino acids. The germline CDR1 and CDR2 sequences are GTSNPN and SVGIG (reference sequence). The V and J ends lost 2 bases and 4 bases respectively, with 11 bases between them. CDR3 region: CAWSSQRGTEAFF. CDR3 coding DNA: TGTGCCTGGAGTAGTCAGCGTGGCACTGAAGCTTTCTTT.

The chain is built from TRBV4-2 and TRBJ1-1; no firm D call. This CDR3 is built from 15 residues. V was shortened by 0 bases and J by 2 bases, with 10 bases between the two germline ends. Germline V gene sequence: CDR1 LGHNA, CDR2 YNFKEQ. CDR3 sequence: CASSQDLGINTEAFF. The CDR3 DNA sequence: TGTGCCAGCAGCCAAGATCTCGGAATAAACACTGAAGCTTTCTTT.

This CDR3 is CAISSGPAAGYTF. CDR3 sequence (DNA): TGTGCCATCAGTTCCGGCCCGGCCGCTGGCTACACCTTC. The chain has TRBV10-3 and TRBJ1-2; D not certain. The CDR3 totals 13 residues. V lost 5 bases to trimming and J lost 7 bases, with 14 bases between them. Per germline, CDR1 ENHRY and CDR2 SYGVKD.

This clonotype was seen many times. The chain couples TRBV6-2 or TRBV6-3 to TRBJ1-1; 10 positions match TRBD1. The germline V gene has CDR1 MNHEY and CDR2 SVGEGT. The CDR3 length is 15 residues. V lost 2 bases, J lost 3 bases, and 3 bases stayed unmatched. The CDR3 DNA sequence: TGTGCCAGCAGTTACACAGGACAGGGGGACACTGAAGCTTTCTTT. Translation: CASSYTGQGDTEAFF.

The V and J genes are TRBV29-1 and TRBJ1-4; a possible D gene is TRBD1 (5 bases). With 6 bases removed from V and 1 base from J, the gap between germline ends came to 9 bases. The CDR3 covers 13 residues. Germline CDR1 is SQVTM and CDR2 is ANQGSEA. The CDR3: CSVGTVTNEKLFF. The CDR3 DNA reads TGCAGCGTGGGGACGGTAACTAATGAAAAACTGTTTTTT.

The V and J genes are TRBV12-3 or TRBV12-4 and TRBJ2-7, with a weak D call TRBD1 (5 bases). The CDR3 covers 14 residues. Trimming removed 2 bases at V and 3 bases at J, with 11 bases between. This CDR3 reads CASSLWGPCYEQYF. The CDR3 nucleotides read TGTGCCAGCAGTTTATGGGGCCCCTGCTACGAGCAGTACTTC.

This clonotype was seen once. One end of the junction is discordant with germline, which a read error may explain. This chain joins TRBV12-3 or TRBV12-4 and TRBJ2-1, with D perhaps TRBD1 (6 bases). This CDR3 has 15 residues. CDR3 region: CASSNSDRLVNGQFF. CDR3 nucleotide sequence: TGTGCCAGCAGTAACTCCGACAGGTTGGTGAATGGGCAGTTCTTC.

At least ten counts were recorded for this clonotype. The chain couples TRBV6-1 to TRBJ2-7; D ambiguous. Germline loops: CDR1 MNHNS, CDR2 SASEGT. The CDR3 extends over 13 amino acids. V was trimmed by 0 bases and J by 3 bases, leaving 6 bases between them. CDR3 loop: CASSEAVGYEQYF. CDR3 DNA sequence: TGTGCCAGCAGTGAAGCCGTTGGCTACGAGCAGTACTTC.